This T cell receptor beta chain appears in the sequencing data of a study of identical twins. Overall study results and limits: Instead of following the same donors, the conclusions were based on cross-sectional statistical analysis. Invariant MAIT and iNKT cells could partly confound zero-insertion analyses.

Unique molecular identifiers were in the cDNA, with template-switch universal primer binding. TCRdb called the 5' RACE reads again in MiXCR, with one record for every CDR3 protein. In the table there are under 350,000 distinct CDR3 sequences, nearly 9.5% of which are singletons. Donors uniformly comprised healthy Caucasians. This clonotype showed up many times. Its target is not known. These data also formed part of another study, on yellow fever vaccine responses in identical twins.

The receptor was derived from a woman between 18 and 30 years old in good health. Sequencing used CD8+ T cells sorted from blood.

CDR3 residues: CASSQDRGVSEQYF. The DNA for the CDR3 is TGCGCCAGCAGCCAAGATCGAGGTGTTTCCGAGCAGTACTTC. The V and J genes are TRBV4-3 and TRBJ2-7; D is ambiguous. Trimming cost V 0 bases and J 6 bases, with 12 bases left between them. The CDR3 is made up of 14 amino acids. Germline CDR1 and CDR2: LGHNA and YSLEER.